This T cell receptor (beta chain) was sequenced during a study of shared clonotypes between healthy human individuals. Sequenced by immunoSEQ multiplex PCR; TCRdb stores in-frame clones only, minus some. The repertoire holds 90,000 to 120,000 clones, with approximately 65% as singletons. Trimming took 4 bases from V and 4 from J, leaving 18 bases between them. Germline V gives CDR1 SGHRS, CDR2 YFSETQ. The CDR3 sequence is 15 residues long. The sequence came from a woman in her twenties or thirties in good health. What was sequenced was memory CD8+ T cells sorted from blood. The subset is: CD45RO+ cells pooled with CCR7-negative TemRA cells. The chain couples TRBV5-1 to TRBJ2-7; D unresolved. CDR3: CASSPGPSSTYEQYF. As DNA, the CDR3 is TGCGCCAGCAGCCCCGGACCCTCAAGTACATACGAGCAGTACTTC.